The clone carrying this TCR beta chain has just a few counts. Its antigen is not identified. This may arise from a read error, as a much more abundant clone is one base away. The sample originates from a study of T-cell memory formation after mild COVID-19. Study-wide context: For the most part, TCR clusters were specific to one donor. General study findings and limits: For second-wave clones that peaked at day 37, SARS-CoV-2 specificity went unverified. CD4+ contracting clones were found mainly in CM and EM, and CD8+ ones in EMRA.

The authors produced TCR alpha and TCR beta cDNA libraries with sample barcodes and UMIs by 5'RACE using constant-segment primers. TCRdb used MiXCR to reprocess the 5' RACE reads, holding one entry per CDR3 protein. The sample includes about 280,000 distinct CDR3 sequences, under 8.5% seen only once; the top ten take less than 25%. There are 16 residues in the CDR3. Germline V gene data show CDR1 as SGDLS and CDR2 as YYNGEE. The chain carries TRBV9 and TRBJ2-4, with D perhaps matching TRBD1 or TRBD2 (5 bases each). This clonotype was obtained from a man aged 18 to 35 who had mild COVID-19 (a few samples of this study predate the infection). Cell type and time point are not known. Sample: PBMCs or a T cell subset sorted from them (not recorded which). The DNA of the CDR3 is TGTGCCAGCAGCGAACAGGCGGGCCAAGCCAAAAACATTAAGTACTTC. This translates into CASSEQAGQAKNIKYF.